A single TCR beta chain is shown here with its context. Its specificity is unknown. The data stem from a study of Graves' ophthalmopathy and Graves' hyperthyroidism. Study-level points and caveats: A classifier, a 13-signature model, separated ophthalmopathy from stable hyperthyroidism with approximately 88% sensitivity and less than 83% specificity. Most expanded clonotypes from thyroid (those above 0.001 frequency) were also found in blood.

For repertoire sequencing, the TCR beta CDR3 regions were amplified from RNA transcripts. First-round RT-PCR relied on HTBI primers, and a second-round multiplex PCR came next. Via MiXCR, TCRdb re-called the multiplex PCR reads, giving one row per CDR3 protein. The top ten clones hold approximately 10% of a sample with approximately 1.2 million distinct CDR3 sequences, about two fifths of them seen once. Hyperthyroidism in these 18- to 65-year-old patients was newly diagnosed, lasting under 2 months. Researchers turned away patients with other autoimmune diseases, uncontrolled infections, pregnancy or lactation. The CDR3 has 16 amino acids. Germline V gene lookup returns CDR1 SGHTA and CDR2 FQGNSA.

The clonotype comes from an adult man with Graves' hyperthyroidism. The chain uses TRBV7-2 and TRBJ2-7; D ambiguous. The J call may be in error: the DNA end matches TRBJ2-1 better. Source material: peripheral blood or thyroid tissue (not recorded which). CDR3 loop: CASSLALRDSANEQFF. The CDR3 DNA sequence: TGTGCCAGCAGCTTAGCGCTCCGTGATAGTGCCAATGAGCAGTTCTTC.